This T cell receptor beta chain was captured in a study of T cells after yellow fever vaccination. This clonotype occurred a few times. The length of the CDR3 is 16 residues. Trimming cost V 0 bases and J 6 bases; bases outside gene matches: 8. Germline-derived CDR1 and CDR2 are LGHNA and YSLEER. MiXCR, run by TCRdb on the 5' RACE reads, gives a single entry per CDR3 protein. This table has a few hundred thousand distinct CDR3 sequences, over 10% appearing once. The TCR was taken from a man younger than 40 who received the YFV17D yellow fever vaccine. The chain joins TRBV4-3 to TRBJ2-7; 10 positions match TRBD2. Source: CD4+ T cells sorted from PBMCs, taken 45 days after the yellow fever booster vaccination. The CDR3 sequence is CASSQDISGRLGEQYF. The DNA for the CDR3 is TGCGCCAGCAGCCAAGATATTAGCGGGAGGCTTGGCGAGCAGTACTTC.